This T cell receptor beta chain was obtained from a study of T cell responses to AZD1222 COVID-19 vaccine. Findings and caveats of the study: Recipients of AZD1222 seropositive at baseline numbered only 5 to 7. Reports indicate that nearly half of spike-specific TCRs are directed at unmutated variant regions.

Regarding this clone: Its antigen is still unknown.

Trimming shortened V by 1 base and J by 2 bases, and 5 bases separated the two germline ends. Germline lookup yields CDR1 SEHNR and CDR2 FQNEAQ (reference sequence). The CDR3 is made up of 13 amino acids. The data were produced by immunoSEQ multiplex PCR, yet TCRdb's version contains in-frame clones alone and is incomplete. Here the sample spans about 150,000 clones, over 90% being singletons. V usage is TRBV7-9 and J usage is TRBJ1-1, with no clear D. This specimen was peripheral blood, taken on day 0 of AZD1222 vaccination. The clonotype comes from an adult in good health. CDR3 DNA: TGTGCCAGCAGCTTAGGGACTAACACTGAAGCTTTCTTT. The encoded protein is CASSLGTNTEAFF.